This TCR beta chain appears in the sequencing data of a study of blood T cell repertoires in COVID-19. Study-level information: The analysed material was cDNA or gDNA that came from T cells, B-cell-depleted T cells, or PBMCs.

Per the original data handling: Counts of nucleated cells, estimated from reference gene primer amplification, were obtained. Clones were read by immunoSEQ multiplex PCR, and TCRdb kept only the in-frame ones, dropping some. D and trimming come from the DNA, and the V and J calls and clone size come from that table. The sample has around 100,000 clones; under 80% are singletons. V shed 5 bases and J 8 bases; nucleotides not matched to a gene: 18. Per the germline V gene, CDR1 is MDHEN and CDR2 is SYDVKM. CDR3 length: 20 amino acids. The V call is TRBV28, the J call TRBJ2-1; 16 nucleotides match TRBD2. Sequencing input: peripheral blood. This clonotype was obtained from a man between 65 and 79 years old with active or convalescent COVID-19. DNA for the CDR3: TGTGCCAGCAGTCCGACACAGGGGACTAGCGGGAGGGCCTCTATCGATGAGCAGTTCTTC. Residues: CASSPTQGTSGRASIDEQFF. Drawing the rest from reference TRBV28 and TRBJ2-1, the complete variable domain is DVKVTQSSRYLVKRTGEKVFLECVQDMDHENMFWYRQDPGLGLRLIYFSYDVKMKEKGDIPEGYSVSREKKERFSLILESASTNQTSMYLCASSPTQGTSGRASIDEQFFGPGTRLTVL.